This is a list of T cell receptor beta chains from one sample in a study of T cells in Graves' hyperthyroidism and ophthalmopathy. TCRdb called the multiplex PCR reads again in MiXCR, with one record for every CDR3 protein. The sample shows around 520,000 distinct CDR3 sequences, approximately 25% of them seen only once. The sequenced sample consisted of blood. Receptors originate from a woman under 40 with Graves' ophthalmopathy. Each CDR3 is given with its conserved first and last residue. A D gene is named only where the DNA matches it firmly. Expanded clones are given a class, and other clones once, few, many or no size at all.

v_call: TRBV7-9; j_call: TRBJ1-2; clone_size: many; d_call: .; cdr3_aa: CASSLDRVLGGYTF; cdr3_nt: TGTGCCAGCAGCTTAGACAGGGTTCTAGGTGGCTACACCTTC
v_call: TRBV28; j_call: TRBJ1-3; clone_size: many; d_call: TRBD1; cdr3_aa: CASRPGTGGSGNTIYF; cdr3_nt: TGTGCCAGCAGGCCAGGGACAGGGGGCTCTGGAAACACCATATATTTT
v_call: TRBV14; j_call: TRBJ2-7; clone_size: few; d_call: TRBD1; cdr3_aa: CASSQAQGFTYEQYF; cdr3_nt: TGTGCCAGCAGCCAAGCACAGGGGTTCACCTACGAGCAGTACTTC
v_call: TRBV7-9; j_call: TRBJ2-7; clone_size: .; d_call: .; cdr3_aa: CARSLGSAYEQYF; cdr3_nt: TGTGCCCGCAGCCTCGGTAGTGCCTACGAGCAGTACTTC
v_call: TRBV10-3; j_call: TRBJ2-5; clone_size: many; d_call: .; cdr3_aa: CAISDPRALQETQYF; cdr3_nt: TGTGCCATCAGTGATCCTAGGGCCCTCCAAGAGACCCAGTACTTC
v_call: TRBV12-3/TRBV12-4; j_call: TRBJ1-5; clone_size: many; d_call: .; cdr3_aa: CASSFLEAGQPQHF; cdr3_nt: TGTGCCAGCAGTTTCTTAGAGGCCGGTCAGCCCCAGCATTTT
v_call: TRBV19; j_call: TRBJ1-1; clone_size: .; d_call: .; cdr3_aa: CGSIGRGITEAFF; cdr3_nt: TGTGGCTCCATTGGGCGGGGGATAACTGAAGCTTTCTTT
v_call: TRBV20-1; j_call: TRBJ1-1; clone_size: many; d_call: .; cdr3_aa: CSASTGSTEAFF; cdr3_nt: TGCAGTGCTAGCACAGGGTCCACTGAAGCTTTCTTT
v_call: TRBV6-5; j_call: TRBJ2-7; clone_size: many; d_call: TRBD2; cdr3_aa: CVTSGGATYEQYF; cdr3_nt: TGTGTTACAAGCGGGGGGGCTACCTACGAGCAGTACTTC
v_call: TRBV6-4; j_call: TRBJ2-2; clone_size: many; d_call: .; cdr3_aa: CASSERDTDGELFF; cdr3_nt: TGTGCCAGCAGTGAGCGGGACACCGACGGGGAGCTGTTTTTT
v_call: TRBV12-3/TRBV12-4; j_call: TRBJ2-7; clone_size: many; d_call: .; cdr3_aa: CASSYARGEQYF; cdr3_nt: TGTGCCAGCAGTTACGCTAGGGGCGAGCAGTACTTC
v_call: TRBV20-1; j_call: TRBJ1-5; clone_size: few; d_call: TRBD1; cdr3_aa: CSAWDSSNQPQHF; cdr3_nt: TGCAGTGCTTGGGACAGTAGCAATCAGCCCCAGCATTTT
v_call: TRBV5-6; j_call: TRBJ2-7; clone_size: many; d_call: TRBD2; cdr3_aa: CASRRPGLAYHEQYF; cdr3_nt: TGTGCCAGCAGACGCCCGGGACTAGCGTACCACGAGCAGTACTTC
v_call: TRBV6-2/TRBV6-3; j_call: TRBJ1-5; clone_size: many; d_call: .; cdr3_aa: CASSYDDGRGNQPQHF; cdr3_nt: TGTGCCAGCAGTTACGACGACGGTAGAGGCAATCAGCCCCAGCATTTT
v_call: TRBV6-2/TRBV6-3; j_call: TRBJ1-5; clone_size: many; d_call: .; cdr3_aa: CASSYDRRRGYSNQPQHF; cdr3_nt: TGTGCCAGCAGTTACGACAGGCGGAGAGGCTATAGCAATCAGCCCCAGCATTTT
v_call: TRBV20-1; j_call: TRBJ2-5; clone_size: many; d_call: TRBD1; cdr3_aa: CSASDWDRTETQYF; cdr3_nt: TGCAGTGCTAGTGACTGGGACAGGACAGAGACCCAGTACTTC
v_call: TRBV29-1; j_call: TRBJ2-7; clone_size: many; d_call: .; cdr3_aa: CSAGDRFGEQYF; cdr3_nt: TGCAGCGCAGGGGACCGCTTCGGCGAGCAGTACTTC
v_call: TRBV12-3/TRBV12-4; j_call: TRBJ2-7; clone_size: .; d_call: .; cdr3_aa: CASSLTYSSYEQYF; cdr3_nt: TGTGCCAGCAGTTTAACGTACAGCTCCTACGAGCAGTACTTC
v_call: TRBV6-1; j_call: TRBJ1-4; clone_size: .; d_call: .; cdr3_aa: CASSEGETNEKLFF; cdr3_nt: TGTGCCAGCAGTGAAGGAGAAACTAATGAAAAACTGTTTTTT
v_call: TRBV6-5; j_call: TRBJ1-2; clone_size: many; d_call: .; cdr3_aa: CASSSADSLGNYGYTF; cdr3_nt: TGTGCCAGCAGTTCCGCCGACAGTCTCGGTAACTATGGCTACACCTTC
v_call: TRBV6-5; j_call: TRBJ2-5; clone_size: many; d_call: .; cdr3_aa: CASSYRPGGGETQYF; cdr3_nt: TGTGCCAGCAGTTACCGACCCGGGGGTGGCGAGACCCAGTACTTC
v_call: TRBV7-8; j_call: TRBJ1-1; clone_size: few; d_call: .; cdr3_aa: CASSFLQGGTEAFF; cdr3_nt: TGTGCCAGCAGCTTTCTGCAGGGCGGCACTGAAGCTTTCTTT
v_call: TRBV3-1; j_call: TRBJ1-2; clone_size: .; d_call: .; cdr3_aa: CASSPGFYGYTF; cdr3_nt: TGTGCCAGCAGCCCCGGGTTCTATGGCTACACCTTC
v_call: TRBV12-3/TRBV12-4; j_call: TRBJ1-5; clone_size: many; d_call: .; cdr3_aa: CASSIGRDQPQHF; cdr3_nt: TGTGCCAGCAGTATAGGACGCGATCAGCCCCAGCATTTT
v_call: TRBV30; j_call: TRBJ1-2; clone_size: few; d_call: .; cdr3_aa: CAWSGGVGYTF; cdr3_nt: TGTGCCTGGAGTGGTGGCGTCGGATACACCTTC
v_call: TRBV20-1; j_call: TRBJ2-5; clone_size: many; d_call: .; cdr3_aa: CSASWGISGQETQYF; cdr3_nt: TGCAGTGCTAGTTGGGGTATAAGCGGCCAAGAGACCCAGTACTTC
v_call: TRBV20-1; j_call: TRBJ2-2; clone_size: .; d_call: .; cdr3_aa: CSGKRTGSTNGELFF; cdr3_nt: TGCAGTGGGAAGCGCACAGGGTCGACCAACGGGGAGCTGTTTTTT
v_call: TRBV5-1; j_call: TRBJ1-3; clone_size: .; d_call: .; cdr3_aa: CASSMTDSHSGNTIYF; cdr3_nt: TGCGCCAGCAGCATGACCGACTCACACTCTGGAAACACCATATATTTT
v_call: TRBV18; j_call: TRBJ2-2; clone_size: .; d_call: .; cdr3_aa: CASSLRDPNTGELFF; cdr3_nt: TGTGCCAGCTCACTCCGGGATCCGAACACCGGGGAGCTGTTTTTT
v_call: TRBV30; j_call: TRBJ1-1; clone_size: many; d_call: .; cdr3_aa: CAWSFIFGEAFF; cdr3_nt: TGTGCCTGGAGTTTTATCTTTGGTGAAGCTTTCTTT
v_call: TRBV11-2; j_call: TRBJ1-2; clone_size: many; d_call: .; cdr3_aa: CASSDGRRGGYGYTF; cdr3_nt: TGTGCCAGCAGCGATGGGCGGCGGGGCGGGTATGGCTACACCTTC
v_call: TRBV3-1; j_call: TRBJ2-5; clone_size: many; d_call: .; cdr3_aa: CASSQGDVQETQYF; cdr3_nt: TGTGCCAGCAGCCAAGGGGACGTCCAAGAGACCCAGTACTTC
v_call: TRBV4-2; j_call: TRBJ1-2; clone_size: .; d_call: .; cdr3_aa: CASSQKGGGGTGPYGYTF; cdr3_nt: TGTGCCAGCAGCCAAAAGGGGGGCGGGGGAACTGGCCCTTATGGCTACACCTTC
v_call: TRBV15; j_call: TRBJ2-7; clone_size: many; d_call: TRBD1; cdr3_aa: CATSYTGGYEQYF; cdr3_nt: TGTGCCACCAGCTACACAGGGGGCTACGAGCAGTACTTC
v_call: TRBV10-3; j_call: TRBJ2-7; clone_size: once; d_call: TRBD1; cdr3_aa: CAISESGQVSYEQYF; cdr3_nt: TGTGCCATCAGTGAGTCGGGACAGGTCTCCTACGAGCAGTACTTC
v_call: TRBV20-1; j_call: TRBJ1-2; clone_size: many; d_call: .; cdr3_aa: CSAMYGYTF; cdr3_nt: TGCAGTGCTATGTATGGCTACACCTTC
v_call: TRBV2; j_call: TRBJ2-5; clone_size: .; d_call: TRBD2; cdr3_aa: CASSAIAGVIQETQYF; cdr3_nt: TGTGCCAGCAGTGCAATAGCGGGGGTAATCCAAGAGACCCAGTACTTC
v_call: TRBV9; j_call: TRBJ1-1; clone_size: .; d_call: .; cdr3_aa: CASSVTGSDHLSSEAFF; cdr3_nt: TGTGCCAGCAGCGTAACAGGGTCCGACCACCTTTCCTCTGAAGCTTTCTTT
v_call: TRBV20-1; j_call: TRBJ1-1; clone_size: many; d_call: .; cdr3_aa: CSAREEEGDEAFF; cdr3_nt: TGCAGTGCTAGAGAGGAGGAGGGCGATGAAGCTTTCTTT
v_call: TRBV2; j_call: TRBJ2-1; clone_size: many; d_call: TRBD2; cdr3_aa: CASSEEAGGRDEQFF; cdr3_nt: TGTGCCAGCAGTGAAGAAGCGGGGGGTAGGGATGAGCAGTTCTTC
v_call: TRBV10-3; j_call: TRBJ2-4; clone_size: many; d_call: .; cdr3_aa: CAISESGVDKNIQYF; cdr3_nt: TGTGCCATCAGTGAGTCGGGTGTGGACAAAAACATTCAGTACTTC
v_call: TRBV11-2; j_call: TRBJ2-7; clone_size: many; d_call: .; cdr3_aa: CASSLGLGEQYF; cdr3_nt: TGTGCCAGCAGCTTAGGGCTAGGAGAGCAGTACTTC
v_call: TRBV6-5; j_call: TRBJ2-5; clone_size: few; d_call: .; cdr3_aa: CASSSLSQETQYF; cdr3_nt: TGTGCCAGCAGTTCTCTCAGCCAAGAGACCCAGTACTTC
v_call: TRBV27; j_call: TRBJ1-2; clone_size: .; d_call: .; cdr3_aa: CASSTQLGGSKFNYGYTF; cdr3_nt: TGTGCCAGCAGCACCCAATTGGGGGGGAGTAAATTTAACTATGGCTACACCTTC